Included here is one T cell receptor beta chain sequence, with context. Antigen: not known. The repertoire was sequenced with immunoSEQ multiplex PCR; TCRdb's copy has only in-frame clones and lacks some. The table shows 60,000 to 65,000 clones, with almost 90% occurring only once. The data belong to a study of T cells in localized non-small cell lung cancer. Notes on the study in general: Sequencing covered just one tumor region, so heterogeneity cannot be ruled out. Appearance in adjacent lung was seen for a median roughly 50 of the top 100 tumor clones. Density of T cells in blood, when higher, went with longer overall survival. Maximal T cell clonality occurred in uninvolved adjacent lung, with tumor ranking below it.

Germline V lookup: CDR1 MNHEY, CDR2 SVGAGI. There are 15 residues in the CDR3. V was shortened by 7 bases and J by 2 bases, with 16 bases between the two germline ends. The receptor comes from a woman aged 35 to 70 with stage I lung adenocarcinoma. The chain couples TRBV6-5 to TRBJ2-3; D not certain. This specimen consisted of peripheral blood, obtained before any cancer treatment. The CDR3 DNA is TGTGCCAGCACCCCTCAACGGGCCCTCACAGATACGCAGTATTTT. This sequence encodes CASTPQRALTDTQYF.